This TCR beta chain was sequenced for a study of graft-versus-host responses after intestinal transplantation. Overall study context: Grafts that recipients had were multivisceral, liver-intestinal, or isolated intestinal transplants.

Worth noting for this clone: Antigen unknown.

V was pared by 7 bases and J by 0 bases, with 14 bases between. CDR1 SGDLS and CDR2 YYNGEE come from the germline V gene. The CDR3 is made up of 15 amino acids. The method was immunoSEQ multiplex PCR; TCRdb's version includes in-frame clones alone and lacks a portion of them. Of approximately 94,000 clones in the sample, roughly 87% were seen once. Study results and caveats: Elevated graft-versus-host to host-versus-graft clonal ratios in allografts were recorded for patients with graft-donor T cell macrochimerism. The study associated peak circulating GvH clone levels with early post-transplant HvG declines.

The material sequenced was unstimulated CD4+ T cells sorted from spleen or lymph node cells, taken before transplant. J is TRBJ1-3 and V is TRBV9; D is perhaps TRBD1 (6 bases). The clonotype comes from a human donor who was the organ donor for an intestinal transplant. In DNA, the CDR3 is TGTGCCAGCGGAGGGGGGGGCCCCTCTGGAAACACCATATATTTT. Protein sequence: CASGGGGPSGNTIYF.